These 6 T cell receptor beta chains came from one sample sequenced in a study of shared clonotypes between healthy human individuals. Produced via immunoSEQ multiplex PCR; TCRdb's table is partial and in-frame only. This table has about 590,000 clones, about 95% appearing once. It was CD45RO-negative cells, positively selected for CCR7, that made up naive CD8 cells, with terminally differentiated effector memory CD45RA+ cells excluded. The sample comprised naive CD8+ T cells sorted from blood. The source is a woman aged 25 to 39 in good health.

J is TRBJ2-7 and V is TRBV29-1; 8 bases line up with TRBD2. This CDR3 has 14 residues. Trimming at V came to 6 bases and at J to 3 bases, leaving 10 bases not matched to a gene. Germline assignment: CDR1 SQVTM and CDR2 ANQGSEA. The DNA of the CDR3 is TGCAGCGTGGACCCCGGGACTAGTGGCTACGAGCAGTACTTC. Translated, it gives CSVDPGTSGYEQYF.

The chain links TRBV4-2 to TRBJ2-7, with TRBD2 matching over 10 bases. The V and J ends lost 1 base and 2 bases, in that order; junction bases with no gene match: 2. The V gene's germline CDR1 is LGHNA and CDR2 YNFKEQ. The CDR3 is 15 residues long. CDR3 nucleotides: TGTGCCAGCAGCCAAGCGCTAGCGGGAGCCTACGAGCAGTACTTC. It codes for CASSQALAGAYEQYF.

V is TRBV27 and J is TRBJ1-5; D might be TRBD1 (5 bases). The CDR3 spans 13 residues. V lost 6 bases to trimming and J lost 6 bases, with 12 bases between them. Germline V gene data show CDR1 as MNHEY and CDR2 as SMNVEV (reference sequence). The CDR3 loop is CASRRGTGQPQHF. The CDR3, as DNA: TGTGCCAGCAGAAGAGGGACCGGTCAGCCCCAGCATTTT.

The V call is TRBV4-1, the J call TRBJ1-6, with a tentative D call TRBD1 (5 bases). The CDR3 is 16 amino acids. V shed 1 base and J shed 16 bases, with 23 bases lying between them. The V gene's germline CDR1 is MGHRA and CDR2 YSYEKL. The CDR3 spells CASSQGTRSQGLALHF. CDR3 bases: TGCGCCAGCAGCCAAGGTACTAGGTCCCAGGGACTTGCACTCCACTTT.

A note on this clone: The sample contains more than one DNA sequence encoding this CDR3. This CDR3 is CASSQDGQGGTEAFF. The CDR3 DNA is TGCGCCAGCAGCCAAGATGGGCAGGGGGGCACTGAAGCTTTCTTT. The genes are TRBV4-1 and TRBJ1-1; 7 bases are shared with TRBD1. After removal of 0 bases from V and 4 bases from J, the junction contained 5 bases not matched to a gene. The germline V gene has CDR1 MGHRA and CDR2 YSYEKL. CDR3 length: 15 residues.

In regard to this clone: The same CDR3 is also encoded by other DNA sequences in this sample. The CDR3 nucleotides are TGTGCCAGCAGCTTAGCGGCAGATACGCAGTATTTT. Its translation: CASSLAADTQYF. The rearrangement links TRBV7-8 to TRBJ2-3; D is unclear. The germline gives CDR1 SGHVS, CDR2 FQNEAQ. Trimming removed 0 bases at V and 4 bases at J, with 2 bases between. The CDR3 covers 12 residues. The full variable domain, with the rest looked up from reference TRBV7-8 and TRBJ2-3, is GAGVSQSPRYKVAKRGQDVALRCDPISGHVSLFWYQQALGQGPEFLTYFQNEAQLDKSGLPSDRFFAERPEGSVSTLKIQRTQQEDSAVYLCASSLAADTQYFGPGTRLTVL.